The rows below give T cell receptor beta chains drawn from one sample of a study of blood T cell repertoires in COVID-19. Generated by immunoSEQ multiplex PCR, the TCRdb table keeps only in-frame clones and is missing some. This sample has some 240,000 clones, with 82% found just once. Material for sequencing was peripheral blood. The receptors here all came from an older woman with COVID-19, enrolled during active disease. Both conserved end residues are part of each CDR3. A D gene is named only where the DNA matches it firmly. Part of the rows lack a size; the others show once, few, many or a class for expanded clones.

j_call: TRBJ1-2
v_call: TRBV11-2
clone_size: many
d_call: -
cdr3_aa: CASSHGGAEFYGYTF
cdr3_nt: TGTGCCAGCAGTCATGGGGGGGCTGAGTTCTATGGCTACACCTTC

j_call: TRBJ1-2
v_call: TRBV19
clone_size: -
d_call: -
cdr3_aa: CASTSWGGDGYTF
cdr3_nt: TGTGCCAGTACCTCCTGGGGGGGAGACGGCTACACCTTC

j_call: TRBJ1-4
v_call: TRBV18
clone_size: -
d_call: TRBD1
cdr3_aa: CASSPLAQGATNEKLFF
cdr3_nt: TGTGCCAGCTCACCACTAGCCCAGGGGGCAACTAATGAAAAACTGTTTTTT

j_call: TRBJ1-1
v_call: TRBV19
clone_size: -
d_call: TRBD1
cdr3_aa: CASSMRTGWNTEAFF
cdr3_nt: TGTGCCAGTAGTATGAGGACAGGGTGGAACACTGAAGCTTTCTTT

j_call: TRBJ2-7
v_call: TRBV6-5
clone_size: -
d_call: -
cdr3_aa: CASRYPPREQYF
cdr3_nt: TGTGCCAGCCGGTATCCCCCCAGGGAGCAGTACTTC

j_call: TRBJ1-5
v_call: TRBV18
clone_size: -
d_call: -
cdr3_aa: CASSPDSGNQPQHF
cdr3_nt: TGTGCCAGCTCACCGGACAGCGGCAATCAGCCCCAGCATTTT

j_call: TRBJ1-4
v_call: TRBV20-1
clone_size: -
d_call: TRBD1
cdr3_aa: CSHYQGGKLFF
cdr3_nt: TGCAGTCACTATCAGGGGGGAAAACTGTTTTTT

j_call: TRBJ1-1
v_call: TRBV7-8
clone_size: -
d_call: TRBD1
cdr3_aa: CASSFNRGDTEAFF
cdr3_nt: TGTGCCAGCAGCTTTAACAGGGGGGACACTGAAGCTTTCTTT

j_call: TRBJ2-3
v_call: TRBV5-1
clone_size: -
d_call: TRBD2
cdr3_aa: CASSSMGLAGGADTQYF
cdr3_nt: TGCGCCAGCAGCTCTATGGGACTAGCGGGAGGGGCAGATACGCAGTATTTT

j_call: TRBJ2-1
v_call: TRBV9
clone_size: -
d_call: -
cdr3_aa: CASSPSSGKVGEQFF
cdr3_nt: TGTGCCAGCAGCCCTTCGTCCGGGAAGGTCGGGGAGCAGTTCTTC

j_call: TRBJ2-3
v_call: TRBV10-2
clone_size: few
d_call: TRBD2
cdr3_aa: CASRTSGRTDTQYF
cdr3_nt: TGCGCCAGCCGGACTAGCGGTCGCACAGATACGCAGTATTTT

j_call: TRBJ1-1
v_call: TRBV28
clone_size: -
d_call: TRBD1
cdr3_aa: CASSLGVGQGPLNTEAFF
cdr3_nt: TGTGCCAGCAGTTTAGGGGTCGGACAGGGCCCTTTGAACACTGAAGCTTTCTTT

j_call: TRBJ1-6
v_call: TRBV6-2/TRBV6-3
clone_size: -
d_call: TRBD1
cdr3_aa: CASSPGQGNSPLHF
cdr3_nt: TGTGCCAGCAGTCCGGGACAGGGGAATTCACCCCTCCACTTT

j_call: TRBJ1-4
v_call: TRBV7-9
clone_size: once
d_call: TRBD1
cdr3_aa: CASSKSGTGGEKLFF
cdr3_nt: TGTGCCAGCAGCAAGAGCGGGACAGGGGGGGAAAAACTGTTTTTT